These T cell receptor beta chains were read from a single sample in a study of follicular helper T cells after annual influenza vaccination. The assay was immunoSEQ multiplex PCR, and TCRdb's table has in-frame clones only and misses some. The sample yields some 5,200 clones, roughly nine tenths seen once. Sequenced here: CXCR5+ CD38- circulating T follicular helper cells from blood, sampled 7 days after influenza vaccination. Receptors were obtained from an adult who received the influenza vaccine. Both conserved end residues are part of each CDR3. A D gene is named only where the DNA matches it firmly. The size of a clone is reported for some rows only, either as once, few or many, or as a class for expanded clones.

j_call | v_call | d_call | clone_size | cdr3_nt | cdr3_aa
TRBJ2-5 | TRBV5-4 | TRBD1 | NA | TGTGCCAGCAGCCCAGACCCGACAGGGACGGGAGAGACCCAGTACTTC | CASSPDPTGTGETQYF
TRBJ1-2 | TRBV7-2 | NA | NA | TGTGCCAGCAGCCCAGGGAGGGGTTATGGCTACACCTTC | CASSPGRGYGYTF
TRBJ2-5 | TRBV12-5 | NA | NA | TGTGCTAGTTCAGCGCCCTACCAAGAGACCCAGTACTTC | CASSAPYQETQYF
TRBJ1-5 | TRBV7-7 | NA | NA | TGTGCTAGCAGCTTGCAGAAAGGGGGCAATCAGCCCCAGCATTTT | CASSLQKGGNQPQHF
TRBJ1-2 | TRBV30 | NA | NA | TGTGCCTTTGACACTGGGGCGGTAGGCTACACCTTC | CAFDTGAVGYTF
TRBJ2-3 | TRBV21-1 | NA | NA | TGTGCCAGCAGCAAAGGTGGGGGCAGTGCCCACACAGATACGCAGTATTTT | CASSKGGGSAHTDTQYF
TRBJ2-7 | TRBV5-5 | TRBD1 | NA | TGTGCCAGCAGCTTAGGACAGGGGCAAACCTACGAGCAGTACTTC | CASSLGQGQTYEQYF
TRBJ2-1 | TRBV15 | TRBD1 | NA | TGTGCCACCAGCAGAGATCCCGGGACAGGCCACTACAATGAGCAGTTCTTC | CATSRDPGTGHYNEQFF
TRBJ1-3 | TRBV9 | NA | NA | TGTGCCAGCAGCGCTACCGGGACTACAGGAAACACCATATATTTT | CASSATGTTGNTIYF
TRBJ2-7 | TRBV19 | NA | NA | TGTGCCAGTAGTATAGCTAGGTCCTACGAGCAGTACTTC | CASSIARSYEQYF
TRBJ2-7 | TRBV10-3 | NA | NA | TGTGCCATCAGGGGGACACAGACCTACGAGCAGTACTTC | CAIRGTQTYEQYF
TRBJ1-2 | TRBV25-1 | TRBD1 | once | TGTGCCAGCAGTGAATACGGGACAGGGAAAGGTGGCTACACCTTC | CASSEYGTGKGGYTF
TRBJ2-1 | TRBV20-1 | NA | NA | TGCAGTGCTGCGGCAAACAATGAGCAGTTCTTC | CSAAANNEQFF
TRBJ2-5 | TRBV7-2 | TRBD1 | NA | TGTGCCAGCAGCTTCAGGGGGCCTGATTACCAAGAGACCCAGTACTTC | CASSFRGPDYQETQYF
TRBJ1-2 | TRBV4-2 | NA | NA | TGTGCCAGCAGCCAAGATCCCGCGGCAGGGGTCTATGGCTACACCTTC | CASSQDPAAGVYGYTF
TRBJ2-7 | TRBV9 | TRBD2 | NA | TGTGCCAGCAGCGCCACTAGCGCGGCCCTCGAGCAGTACTTC | CASSATSAALEQYF
TRBJ2-7 | TRBV27 | TRBD2 | NA | TGTGCCAGCAGTTTCATTAGCGGGAGCGAGCAGTACTTC | CASSFISGSEQYF
TRBJ1-4 | TRBV15 | NA | once | TGTGCCACCAGCAGAGGGGGCAGGGAAAATGAAAAACTGTTTTTT | CATSRGGRENEKLFF
TRBJ2-2 | TRBV2 | TRBD2 | NA | TGTGCCAGCACCGGGGGGGACTCGAACACCGGGGAGCTGTTTTTT | CASTGGDSNTGELFF
TRBJ1-2 | TRBV25-1 | TRBD1 | NA | TGTGCCAGCAGTGAATGGGGACAGGGCTCGGAGGGCTACACCTTC | CASSEWGQGSEGYTF
TRBJ1-1 | TRBV6-1 | NA | NA | TGTGCCAGCAGTGAAGCGAGGGAAACTGAAGCTTTCTTT | CASSEARETEAFF
TRBJ2-3 | TRBV29-1 | TRBD2 | NA | TGCAGCGCTCAGGCGGCGGGGGTGGGAGATACGCAGTATTTT | CSAQAAGVGDTQYF
TRBJ2-2 | TRBV5-1 | NA | NA | TGCGCCAGCAGCTTAGGGGCCTACCCGAACACCGGGGAGCTGTTTTTT | CASSLGAYPNTGELFF
TRBJ2-5 | TRBV11-2 | TRBD1 | NA | TGTGCCAGCAGTCCCAGGGGGAGCCAAGAGACCCAGTACTTC | CASSPRGSQETQYF